The 6 T cell receptor beta chains below come from one sample, sequenced in a study of T cell repertoires in cytomegalovirus infection. TCRdb ran MiXCR on the reads and lists one entry per CDR3 protein. The top ten hold roughly 13% of the sample, which has 250,000 to 400,000 distinct CDR3 sequences, around 25% seen once. These receptors' targets are unknown. This sample comprised cultured PBMCs, obtained from culture after CMV antigen stimulation. The receptor source for this set is a human donor in good health (CMV status not recorded). Some clones in this sample may be carry-over from other donors' samples.

This clonotype was seen more than once but under ten times. The rearrangement uses TRBV19 and TRBJ1-5, with D hard to call. Germline values: CDR1 LNHDA, CDR2 SQIVND (reference sequence). The CDR3 is made up of 13 amino acids. Trimming took off 3 bases at V and 11 bases at J, with 14 bases between the two ends. The CDR3 DNA is TGTGCCAGTAGTATGACGCCGAGGATGTCCCAGCATTTT. It yields the protein CASSMTPRMSQHF.

This clonotype has just a few counts. The chain is built from TRBV7-8 and TRBJ1-6, with D uncertain. CDR3 length: 17 amino acids. Trimming removed 1 base at V and 10 bases at J, with 20 bases between. CDR1 SGHVS and CDR2 FQNEAQ come from the germline V gene. CDR3 region: CASSLVRVGKNKSPLHF. The DNA for the CDR3 is TGTGCCAGCAGCTTAGTCCGGGTTGGGAAAAACAAGTCACCCCTCCACTTT. The full variable domain, its missing parts supplied by reference TRBV7-8 and TRBJ1-6, is GAGVSQSPRYKVAKRGQDVALRCDPISGHVSLFWYQQALGQGPEFLTYFQNEAQLDKSGLPSDRFFAERPEGSVSTLKIQRTQQEDSAVYLCASSLVRVGKNKSPLHFGNGTRLTVT.

This clonotype was observed many times. V usage is TRBV7-2 and J usage is TRBJ1-6, with a possible D match to TRBD1 (5 bases). CDR1 and CDR2 from the germline V gene are SGHTA and FQGNSA. The CDR3 has 19 amino acids. V gave up 5 bases and J gave up 0 bases, with 20 bases separating them. The CDR3 DNA reads as TGTGCCAGCAGCACAGGAGAACAGTTTTTGAGCTCCTATAATTCACCCCTCCACTTT. This sequence encodes CASSTGEQFLSSYNSPLHF.

This clonotype appeared a few times. The chain couples TRBV6-5 to TRBJ1-2; no clear D gene. The CDR3 has 13 amino acids. CDR1 is MNHEY and CDR2 is SVGAGI in the germline V gene. V lost 7 bases and J lost 4, with 13 bases in between. The CDR3 coding sequence is TGTGCCAGCATGGGATCAAGGTCCTATGGCTACACCTTC. Protein: CASMGSRSYGYTF.

CDR3 residues: CASSWAEADTQYF. The CDR3 DNA is TGTGCCAGCAGCTGGGCTGAGGCAGATACGCAGTATTTT. This chain uses TRBV7-2 with TRBJ2-3; D remains ambiguous. Germline V CDR1 and CDR2: SGHTA, FQGNSA. The V end lost 4 bases, the J end lost 4 bases, and 9 bases lay between the germline ends. This CDR3 region has 13 residues.

This rearrangement joins TRBV18 to TRBJ1-5; D not certain. CDR1 and CDR2 (germline): KGHSH, LQKENI. This CDR3 comprises 15 residues. V was clipped by 3 bases and J by 6 bases, with 15 bases between them. CDR3 coding DNA: TGTGCCAGCTCACCGGAGGAGAGGGCTGGTCAGCCCCAGCATTTT. Its protein product is CASSPEERAGQPQHF.